A selection of T cell receptor beta chains follows, all from one sample in a study of blood T cell repertoires in COVID-19. Sequencing used immunoSEQ multiplex PCR; TCRdb keeps in-frame clones, though not all of them. The repertoire holds over 85,000 clones, with 70% to 85% as singletons. Sequences were obtained from peripheral blood. The receptors shown here come from a man aged 55-75 years with active or convalescent COVID-19. The CDR3 runs from the conserved cysteine through the conserved F or W. The D gene is left open where the match is weak. A row's size may be missing; if present it is once, few, many or a size class.

abundance: once
v_gene: TRBV7-2
d_gene: NA
j_gene: TRBJ1-2
CDR3aa: CATDTQALNGYTF
CDR3nt: TGTGCCACCGATACACAGGCCCTGAATGGCTACACCTTC

abundance: once
v_gene: TRBV19
d_gene: TRBD2
j_gene: TRBJ2-2
CDR3aa: CASSTRTSAGELFF
CDR3nt: TGTGCCAGTAGTACTCGGACTAGCGCCGGGGAGCTGTTTTTT

abundance: NA
v_gene: TRBV5-1
d_gene: NA
j_gene: TRBJ2-2
CDR3aa: CASSLGDLSTGELFF
CDR3nt: TGCGCCAGCAGCTTGGGAGACTTGTCCACCGGGGAGCTGTTTTTT

abundance: NA
v_gene: TRBV7-2
d_gene: NA
j_gene: TRBJ2-1
CDR3aa: CASSSYSSSYNEQFF
CDR3nt: TGTGCCAGCAGCTCCTATTCTAGCTCCTACAATGAGCAGTTCTTC

abundance: NA
v_gene: TRBV11-2
d_gene: TRBD1
j_gene: TRBJ1-3
CDR3aa: CASSSQGASGNTIYF
CDR3nt: TGTGCCAGCAGCTCTCAGGGGGCATCGGGAAACACCATATATTTT

abundance: NA
v_gene: TRBV10-3
d_gene: NA
j_gene: TRBJ2-2
CDR3aa: CAISPTNAGELFF
CDR3nt: TGTGCCATCAGTCCAACTAACGCCGGGGAGCTGTTTTTT

abundance: NA
v_gene: TRBV3-1/TRBV3-2
d_gene: NA
j_gene: TRBJ2-5
CDR3aa: CASSQIGETQYF
CDR3nt: TGTGCCAGCAGCCAAATTGGCGAGACCCAGTACTTC

abundance: NA
v_gene: TRBV13
d_gene: TRBD2
j_gene: TRBJ2-7
CDR3aa: CASSPGLAGNYEQYF
CDR3nt: TGTGCCAGCAGCCCGGGACTAGCGGGAAACTACGAGCAGTACTTC

abundance: NA
v_gene: TRBV7-9
d_gene: NA
j_gene: TRBJ1-1
CDR3aa: CASSLAGTEYTEAFF
CDR3nt: TGTGCCAGCAGCTTAGCGGGGACTGAATACACTGAAGCTTTCTTT

abundance: NA
v_gene: TRBV7-2
d_gene: NA
j_gene: TRBJ1-3
CDR3aa: CASSLITGGNTIYF
CDR3nt: TGTGCCAGCAGCTTAATTACAGGTGGAAACACCATATATTTT

abundance: NA
v_gene: TRBV30
d_gene: NA
j_gene: TRBJ2-1
CDR3aa: CACTQGSGGEQFF
CDR3nt: TGTGCCTGCACTCAGGGATCAGGAGGGGAGCAGTTCTTC

abundance: NA
v_gene: TRBV27
d_gene: TRBD2
j_gene: TRBJ2-3
CDR3aa: CASSFGGRGTDTQYF
CDR3nt: TGTGCCAGCAGTTTTGGCGGGAGGGGAACAGATACGCAGTATTTT

abundance: NA
v_gene: TRBV27
d_gene: TRBD2
j_gene: TRBJ2-2
CDR3aa: CASRPWTSGTGELFF
CDR3nt: TGTGCCAGCAGGCCCTGGACTAGCGGTACCGGGGAGCTGTTTTTT

abundance: NA
v_gene: TRBV12-5
d_gene: TRBD1
j_gene: TRBJ2-7
CDR3aa: CASAVGRGPDEQYF
CDR3nt: TGTGCTAGTGCTGTTGGCAGGGGGCCTGACGAGCAGTACTTC

abundance: NA
v_gene: TRBV9
d_gene: TRBD2
j_gene: TRBJ2-1
CDR3aa: CASSVFGTTDEQFF
CDR3nt: TGTGCCAGCAGCGTCTTCGGGACTACGGATGAGCAGTTCTTC

abundance: few
v_gene: TRBV25-1
d_gene: TRBD2
j_gene: TRBJ2-3
CDR3aa: CASSAYFGGRASADTQYF
CDR3nt: TGTGCCAGCAGTGCATACTTCGGAGGGAGGGCCAGTGCAGATACGCAGTATTTT

abundance: NA
v_gene: TRBV12-3/TRBV12-4
d_gene: NA
j_gene: TRBJ1-5
CDR3aa: CASSSGGQPQHF
CDR3nt: TGTGCCAGCAGCTCGGGAGGGCAGCCCCAGCATTTT

abundance: NA
v_gene: TRBV5-5
d_gene: TRBD1
j_gene: TRBJ2-3
CDR3aa: CASSFGQGTDTQYF
CDR3nt: TGTGCCAGCAGCTTCGGACAGGGGACAGATACGCAGTATTTT

abundance: NA
v_gene: TRBV5-1
d_gene: TRBD1
j_gene: TRBJ2-7
CDR3aa: CASRKQGASDEQYF
CDR3nt: TGCGCCAGCCGGAAACAGGGGGCCTCGGACGAGCAGTACTTC

abundance: few
v_gene: TRBV11-2
d_gene: NA
j_gene: TRBJ1-2
CDR3aa: CASSPDAPGGYGYTF
CDR3nt: TGTGCCAGCAGCCCGGACGCGCCGGGGGGCTATGGCTACACCTTC

abundance: NA
v_gene: TRBV28
d_gene: NA
j_gene: TRBJ2-7
CDR3aa: CARPFIGEQYF
CDR3nt: TGTGCCAGGCCTTTTATCGGCGAGCAGTACTTC

abundance: NA
v_gene: TRBV29-1
d_gene: TRBD1
j_gene: TRBJ2-5
CDR3aa: CSGDRGETQYF
CDR3nt: TGCAGCGGGGACAGGGGAGAGACCCAGTACTTC

abundance: once
v_gene: TRBV19
d_gene: TRBD1
j_gene: TRBJ1-5
CDR3aa: CASTLGTGSLQPQHF
CDR3nt: TGTGCCAGTACCTTGGGGACAGGGTCCCTCCAGCCCCAGCATTTT

abundance: NA
v_gene: TRBV19
d_gene: TRBD1
j_gene: TRBJ2-7
CDR3aa: CASSIGDRVSYEQYF
CDR3nt: TGTGCCAGTAGTATTGGCGACAGGGTATCCTACGAGCAGTACTTC

abundance: NA
v_gene: TRBV11-2
d_gene: NA
j_gene: TRBJ2-1
CDR3aa: CASSLTVLRYNEQFF
CDR3nt: TGTGCCAGCAGCTTAACGGTTTTGCGGTACAATGAGCAGTTCTTC

abundance: few
v_gene: TRBV19
d_gene: TRBD1
j_gene: TRBJ1-3
CDR3aa: CASGGLNRGRSGNTIYF
CDR3nt: TGTGCCAGTGGGGGCCTTAACAGGGGCCGCTCTGGAAACACCATATATTTT

abundance: NA
v_gene: TRBV18
d_gene: TRBD1
j_gene: TRBJ1-6
CDR3aa: CASSEDRGGNSPLHF
CDR3nt: TGTGCCAGCTCGGAGGACAGGGGTGGTAATTCACCCCTCCACTTT

abundance: NA
v_gene: TRBV6-1
d_gene: NA
j_gene: TRBJ1-6
CDR3aa: CASSELGQGNSPLHF
CDR3nt: TGTGCCAGCAGTGAATTGGGGCAGGGCAATTCACCCCTCCACTTT

abundance: NA
v_gene: TRBV5-1
d_gene: TRBD1
j_gene: TRBJ1-1
CDR3aa: CASSLEGTGLENTEAFF
CDR3nt: TGCGCCAGCAGCTTGGAAGGGACAGGGCTGGAAAACACTGAAGCTTTCTTT

abundance: medium-sized
v_gene: TRBV28
d_gene: NA
j_gene: TRBJ1-5
CDR3aa: CASSPSENQPQHF
CDR3nt: TGTGCCAGCAGTCCATCAGAAAATCAGCCCCAGCATTTT

abundance: NA
v_gene: TRBV7-6
d_gene: NA
j_gene: TRBJ1-4
CDR3aa: CASSLFEVEAGRLFF
CDR3nt: TGTGCCAGCAGCTTATTCGAGGTTGAGGCAGGGCGACTGTTTTTT

abundance: NA
v_gene: TRBV7-2
d_gene: TRBD1
j_gene: TRBJ1-2
CDR3aa: CASSSQGTGGTYGYTF
CDR3nt: TGTGCCAGCAGCTCCCAAGGGACAGGCGGTACCTATGGCTACACCTTC

abundance: NA
v_gene: TRBV5-5
d_gene: NA
j_gene: TRBJ2-5
CDR3aa: CASSILTGLSGRAEETQYF
CDR3nt: TGTGCCAGCAGTATCCTGACAGGGCTCAGCGGGAGAGCCGAAGAGACCCAGTACTTC

abundance: NA
v_gene: TRBV19
d_gene: TRBD1
j_gene: TRBJ2-3
CDR3aa: CASSRQGRTTDTQYF
CDR3nt: TGTGCCAGTAGTAGACAGGGGCGAACCACAGATACGCAGTATTTT

abundance: NA
v_gene: TRBV7-9
d_gene: NA
j_gene: TRBJ1-5
CDR3aa: CASSPQGNQPQHF
CDR3nt: TGTGCCAGCAGCCCGCAGGGCAATCAGCCCCAGCATTTT

abundance: NA
v_gene: TRBV28
d_gene: NA
j_gene: TRBJ1-5
CDR3aa: CASSLITGTQPQHF
CDR3nt: TGTGCCAGCAGTTTAATTACAGGGACCCAGCCCCAGCATTTT

abundance: NA
v_gene: TRBV19
d_gene: TRBD2
j_gene: TRBJ2-7
CDR3aa: CASRLAGEGEQYF
CDR3nt: TGTGCCAGTAGGCTAGCGGGGGAGGGCGAGCAGTACTTC

abundance: NA
v_gene: TRBV6-6
d_gene: TRBD2
j_gene: TRBJ2-1
CDR3aa: CAVVAGGPNNEQFF
CDR3nt: TGTGCCGTTGTAGCGGGAGGGCCGAACAATGAGCAGTTCTTC

abundance: NA
v_gene: TRBV5-8
d_gene: TRBD2
j_gene: TRBJ2-1
CDR3aa: CASSWTSGRALPNEQFF
CDR3nt: TGTGCCAGCAGCTGGACTAGCGGGAGGGCCCTCCCCAATGAGCAGTTCTTC

abundance: NA
v_gene: TRBV30
d_gene: TRBD2
j_gene: TRBJ2-4
CDR3aa: CAWSAPGLAGGIQYF
CDR3nt: TGTGCCTGGAGTGCACCGGGACTAGCGGGAGGAATTCAGTACTTC

abundance: few
v_gene: TRBV7-8
d_gene: TRBD1
j_gene: TRBJ1-1
CDR3aa: CASSSRQGTEAFF
CDR3nt: TGTGCCAGCAGCTCCCGACAGGGCACTGAAGCTTTCTTT

abundance: NA
v_gene: TRBV3-1/TRBV3-2
d_gene: TRBD1
j_gene: TRBJ2-5
CDR3aa: CASSPNRGTETQYF
CDR3nt: TGTGCCAGCAGCCCAAACAGGGGAACAGAGACCCAGTACTTC

abundance: NA
v_gene: TRBV9
d_gene: NA
j_gene: TRBJ2-2
CDR3aa: CASSVRDVGQTHTGELFF
CDR3nt: TGTGCCAGCAGCGTAAGGGATGTTGGACAGACCCACACCGGGGAGCTGTTTTTT

abundance: few
v_gene: TRBV5-1
d_gene: NA
j_gene: TRBJ2-2
CDR3aa: CASSLRAGGGYTGELFF
CDR3nt: TGCGCCAGCAGCTTGAGGGCAGGGGGAGGTTACACCGGGGAGCTGTTTTTT

abundance: NA
v_gene: TRBV27
d_gene: TRBD1
j_gene: TRBJ2-1
CDR3aa: CASSLAGRSGDRAQFF
CDR3nt: TGTGCCAGCAGTTTAGCGGGTCGAAGTGGCGACAGGGCCCAGTTCTTC

abundance: NA
v_gene: TRBV7-7
d_gene: TRBD1
j_gene: TRBJ2-3
CDR3aa: CASSLNTGGVTDTQYF
CDR3nt: TGTGCCAGCAGCTTAAACACAGGGGGTGTAACAGATACGCAGTATTTT

abundance: few
v_gene: TRBV2
d_gene: TRBD2
j_gene: TRBJ2-1
CDR3aa: CASSPGLGAYNEQFF
CDR3nt: TGTGCCAGCAGTCCGGGACTAGGGGCCTACAATGAGCAGTTCTTC

abundance: NA
v_gene: TRBV19
d_gene: TRBD1
j_gene: TRBJ1-1
CDR3aa: CASTTTGTVNTEAFF
CDR3nt: TGTGCCAGTACCACAACCGGGACAGTGAACACTGAAGCTTTCTTT

abundance: NA
v_gene: TRBV11-3
d_gene: NA
j_gene: TRBJ1-1
CDR3aa: CASSLYYMNTEAFF
CDR3nt: TGTGCCAGCAGCTTATATTACATGAACACTGAAGCTTTCTTT

abundance: NA
v_gene: TRBV5-5
d_gene: TRBD1
j_gene: TRBJ1-4
CDR3aa: CASSSWTGIQEKLFF
CDR3nt: TGTGCCAGCAGCTCTTGGACAGGGATTCAAGAAAAACTGTTTTTT

abundance: once
v_gene: TRBV11-3
d_gene: NA
j_gene: TRBJ1-4
CDR3aa: CASSPSRGSTNEKLFF
CDR3nt: TGTGCCAGCAGCCCATCAAGAGGATCAACTAATGAAAAACTGTTTTTT

abundance: once
v_gene: TRBV1
d_gene: NA
j_gene: TRBJ2-1
CDR3aa: CTSTHESGTSGPYNEQFF
CDR3nt: TGCACCAGCACCCACGAGAGCGGGACCAGCGGGCCGTACAATGAGCAGTTCTTC

abundance: NA
v_gene: TRBV28
d_gene: NA
j_gene: TRBJ1-2
CDR3aa: CASSSADRTYGYTF
CDR3nt: TGTGCCAGCAGTTCCGCAGACAGGACTTATGGCTACACCTTC

abundance: NA
v_gene: TRBV28
d_gene: TRBD1
j_gene: TRBJ1-6
CDR3aa: CASSSPTGGSSPLHF
CDR3nt: TGTGCCAGCAGTTCCCCGACAGGGGGCTCTTCACCCCTCCACTTT

abundance: NA
v_gene: TRBV7-9
d_gene: NA
j_gene: TRBJ1-1
CDR3aa: CASRDLQGWNTEAFF
CDR3nt: TGTGCCAGCAGGGATCTACAGGGTTGGAACACTGAAGCTTTCTTT

abundance: NA
v_gene: TRBV21-1
d_gene: NA
j_gene: TRBJ2-3
CDR3aa: CASILVIVNTTDTQYF
CDR3nt: TGTGCCAGCATTCTTGTTATAGTGAATACCACAGATACGCAGTATTTT